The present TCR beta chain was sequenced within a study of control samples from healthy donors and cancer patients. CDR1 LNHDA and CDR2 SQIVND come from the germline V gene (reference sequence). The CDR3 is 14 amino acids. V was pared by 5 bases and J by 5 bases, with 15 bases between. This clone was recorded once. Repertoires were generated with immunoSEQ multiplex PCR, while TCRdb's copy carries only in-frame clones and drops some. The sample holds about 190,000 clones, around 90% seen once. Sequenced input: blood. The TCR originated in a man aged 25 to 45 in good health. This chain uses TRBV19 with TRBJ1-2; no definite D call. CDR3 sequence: CASSHIGVKYGYTF. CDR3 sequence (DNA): TGTGCCAGTAGTCACATCGGGGTCAAGTATGGCTACACCTTC.